The entry below describes one TCR beta chain. The V end lost 0 bases, the J end lost 2 bases, and 5 bases lay between the germline ends. This CDR3 spans 13 amino acids. Germline V gene data show CDR1 as SGDLS and CDR2 as YYNGEE. Assay: immunoSEQ multiplex PCR; the TCRdb copy retains only in-frame clones and omits some. The repertoire holds about 160,000 clones, with 96% as singletons. The sample comes from a study of control samples from healthy donors and cancer patients. The J gene is TRBJ1-1, the V gene TRBV9, with unresolved D. The sequence was collected from a woman under 40 in good health. Material: blood. The CDR3 protein is CASSVAENTEAFF. Written as DNA, the CDR3 is TGTGCCAGCAGCGTAGCCGAAAACACTGAAGCTTTCTTT.